Following are 14 T cell receptor beta chains from one sample sequenced in a study of OX40 agonist ivuxolimab in advanced cancers. Produced via immunoSEQ multiplex PCR; TCRdb's table is partial and in-frame only. The sample records around 34,000 clones, roughly 80% being singletons. The sequences come from CD4+ or CD8+ T cells sorted from blood, collected in a trial of the OX40 agonist ivuxolimab. All receptors derive from an adult with an advanced solid tumor such as melanoma, head and neck, liver or kidney cancer.

The chain joins TRBV6-6 to TRBJ1-2; TRBD1 is a possible D gene (5 bases). From germline, CDR1 is MNHNY and CDR2 SVGAGI (reference sequence). The V and J ends lost 0 bases and 13 bases respectively, with 12 bases between them. The CDR3 covers 12 residues. In DNA, the CDR3 is TGTGCCAGCAGTTACTCAGGGGATGGGTTCACCTTC. Its protein product is CASSYSGDGFTF.

V is TRBV2 and J is TRBJ1-4; tentative D call: TRBD1 (5 bases). The CDR3 runs 13 residues. Between the trimmed V and J ends, which lost 6 bases and 8 bases, there was a span of 13 bases. Germline lookup yields CDR1 SNHLY and CDR2 FYNNEI. CDR3 sequence: CASRGGIEEKLFF. The CDR3 region has the DNA TGTGCCAGCAGGGGGGGGATCGAGGAAAAACTGTTTTTT.

The chain employs TRBV6-5 and TRBJ2-5; no firm D call. This CDR3 contains 16 residues. Looked up from germline, CDR1 is MNHEY and CDR2 is SVGAGI. Between the trimmed V and J ends, which lost 0 bases and 7 bases, there was a span of 18 bases. The CDR3 reads CASSYSPSKGRPTQYF. For the CDR3, the DNA is TGTGCCAGCAGTTACTCTCCTAGTAAAGGAAGACCGACCCAGTACTTC.

A few counts support this clone. V and J are TRBV10-3 and TRBJ2-7; 10 positions agree with TRBD1. The CDR3 contains 13 residues. J lost 6 bases, V lost 6 bases, and 5 bases had no gene match. Germline loops: CDR1 ENHRY, CDR2 SYGVKD. DNA for the CDR3: TGTGCCATCAGCCTCCGGGACAGGGGCGAGCAGTACTTC. Translated: CAISLRDRGEQYF.

The chain combines TRBV6-5 with TRBJ1-2; possibly TRBD1 for D (5 bases). CDR3 length equals 14 residues. The V gene's germline CDR1 is MNHEY and CDR2 SVGAGI. Trimming stripped 5 bases from V and 8 bases from J, with 18 bases between. CDR3 DNA sequence: TGTGCCAGCAGTCCCGGGGACCTGACCCGGGGCTACACCTTC. It codes for CASSPGDLTRGYTF.

The rearrangement links TRBV6-6 to TRBJ1-2, with TRBD1 matching over 7 bases. Germline values: CDR1 MNHNY, CDR2 SVGAGI (reference sequence). The CDR3 runs 15 residues. Trimming at V came to 6 bases and at J to 8 bases, leaving 15 bases not matched to a gene. The CDR3 sequence is CASSPRTGSSMGYTF. The DNA for the CDR3 is TGTGCCAGCAGCCCCCGGACAGGTTCGTCTATGGGCTACACCTTC.

The rearrangement links TRBV7-3 to TRBJ2-7; D may be TRBD2 (6 bases). V was cut by 5 bases and J by 3 bases, with 17 bases left in between. The CDR3 length is 15 residues. Germline-derived CDR1 and CDR2 are SGHTA and FQGTGA. CDR3: CASSRIVGGIYEQYF. The CDR3 DNA is TGTGCCAGCAGCCGGATTGTGGGCGGGATCTACGAGCAGTACTTC.

CDR3 protein: CATSEGGPQETQYF. As DNA, the CDR3 is TGTGCCACCAGTGAGGGTGGCCCCCAAGAGACCCAGTACTTC. The chain combines TRBV15 with TRBJ2-5, with D maybe TRBD2 (5 bases). The germline CDR1 and CDR2 sequences are LNHNV and YYDKDF (reference sequence). V dropped 6 bases and J dropped 1 base, with 12 bases sitting between them. There are 14 residues in the CDR3.

A few counts support this clone. The rearrangement links TRBV6-5 to TRBJ1-2, with D possibly matching TRBD1 (5 bases). V lost 6 bases and J 3 bases, leaving 11 bases between the germline ends. CDR3 size: 13 residues. CDR1 is MNHEY, CDR2 SVGAGI, per germline. The CDR3 sequence: CASSLRVDYGYTF. CDR3 DNA: TGTGCCAGCAGCCTCAGGGTGGACTATGGCTACACCTTC.

The J gene is TRBJ2-1, the V gene TRBV7-3; 7 nucleotides match TRBD1. Trimming cost V 5 bases and J 4 bases; bases outside gene matches: 8. The CDR3 loop spans 15 amino acids. CDR1 SGHTA and CDR2 FQGTGA come from the germline V gene. The CDR3 here is CASSRVGTAYNEQFF. The CDR3 DNA follows: TGTGCCAGCAGCCGCGTAGGGACAGCTTACAATGAGCAGTTCTTC.

In its sample, this clone was seen once. The genes are TRBV20-1 and TRBJ2-3, with D possibly being TRBD2 (5 bases). The CDR3 is made up of 10 amino acids. Germline-derived CDR1 and CDR2 are DFQATT and SNEGSKA (reference sequence). V was pared by 8 bases and J by 3 bases, with 6 bases between. The CDR3: CSPGTDTQYF. CDR3 nucleotides: TGCAGTCCGGGGACAGATACGCAGTATTTT.

The chain is built from TRBV28 and TRBJ2-2; D remains ambiguous. Between the trimmed V and J ends, which lost 5 bases and 4 bases, there was a span of 14 bases. This CDR3 is 15 amino acids long. From germline, CDR1 is MDHEN and CDR2 SYDVKM. CDR3 coding DNA: TGTGCCAGCAGTCCCTACCGATCTCGCACCGGGGAGCTGTTTTTT. It yields the protein CASSPYRSRTGELFF.

The V and J genes are TRBV10-2 and TRBJ2-7; D uncertain. Trimming took 6 bases from V and 0 from J, leaving 3 bases between them. Germline CDR1 reads WSHSY; CDR2 reads SAAADI. The CDR3 is 11 amino acids. DNA for the CDR3: TGCGCCAGCAGCCCCTCCTACGAGCAGTACTTC. Translated: CASSPSYEQYF.

This chain joins TRBV18 and TRBJ1-1, with 11 positions matching TRBD1. This CDR3 has 15 residues. Trimming took 3 bases from V and 5 from J; bases not matched to a gene: 5. Germline V lookup: CDR1 KGHSH, CDR2 LQKENI. DNA for the CDR3: TGTGCCAGCTCACCGCGGGACAGGGGGAGGACTGAAGCTTTCTTT. It specifies CASSPRDRGRTEAFF.